The next 22 T cell receptor beta chains were all read from a single sample in a study of radiation and T cells in renal cell carcinoma. TCRdb's table, derived via immunoSEQ multiplex PCR, lists solely in-frame clones and lacks some. The sample lists about 160,000 clones, roughly 90% occurring once. Sample time point: baseline pretreatment blood. This sample's treatment: 15 Gy SBRT to primary tumor, nephrectomy 4 weeks later. The sequencing used blood, collected from a patient whose treatment included radiotherapy and nephrectomy. Every receptor here comes from a woman in her seventies with renal cell carcinoma.

This clone was detected a few times. This chain connects TRBV7-2 to TRBJ2-3; the D is unclear. Trimming pared 0 bases from V and 2 bases from J, leaving 9 bases between. Germline CDR1 and CDR2: SGHTA and FQGNSA. This CDR3 comprises 15 residues. The CDR3 DNA reads TGTGCCAGCAGCTTAGCCCCACTAAACACAGATACGCAGTATTTT. Protein: CASSLAPLNTDTQYF.

The chain combines TRBV7-2 with TRBJ1-1; TRBD1 matches 11 bases. Trimming took 6 bases from V and 5 from J; bases not matched to a gene: 14. Germline-derived CDR1 and CDR2 are SGHTA and FQGNSA. The CDR3 contains 17 residues. This CDR3 is CASRPKSGTGGNTEAFF. Written as DNA, the CDR3 is TGTGCCAGCAGACCGAAGTCCGGGACAGGGGGGAATACTGAAGCTTTCTTT.

The chain uses TRBV7-2 and TRBJ1-1; D remains unclear. The CDR3 is 13 residues long. Germline V gene lookup returns CDR1 SGHTA and CDR2 FQGNSA. V was cut by 5 bases and J by 7 bases, with 14 bases left in between. CDR3 sequence reads: CASSLRNAGEAFF. For the CDR3, the DNA is TGTGCCAGCAGCCTTCGGAACGCGGGTGAAGCTTTCTTT.

The J gene is TRBJ1-2, the V gene TRBV28, with 7 bases identical to TRBD1. Looked up from germline, CDR1 is MDHEN and CDR2 is SYDVKM. CDR3 size: 12 residues. The V gene end was trimmed by 10 bases and the J gene end by 8 bases; junction bases not matched to a gene: 10. The CDR3 region has the DNA TGTGCCATCCAGACAGGGCTAGAAGGCTACACCTTC. Translated, it gives CAIQTGLEGYTF.

The rearrangement joins TRBV6-5 to TRBJ1-2; the match to TRBD1 covers 9 bases. This CDR3 contains 16 residues. V lost 4 bases and J lost 1; bases outside the gene matches: 7. Germline V gene sequence: CDR1 MNHEY, CDR2 SVGAGI. CDR3 region: CASSSTGTGINYGYTF. The CDR3 region has the DNA TGTGCCAGCAGTTCCACCGGGACAGGGATTAACTATGGCTACACCTTC.

The chain couples TRBV7-2 to TRBJ2-2; D is uncertain. V lost 2 bases and J 4 bases, leaving 5 bases between the germline ends. The CDR3 loop spans 13 amino acids. CDR1 and CDR2 (germline): SGHTA, FQGNSA. The CDR3 DNA follows: TGTGCCAGCAGCTTACCGACCACCGGGGAGCTGTTTTTT. Amino acids: CASSLPTTGELFF.

This chain connects TRBV9 to TRBJ2-7; 8 nucleotides align to TRBD2. The germline V gene has CDR1 SGDLS and CDR2 YYNGEE. This CDR3 spans 15 amino acids. V was clipped by 0 bases and J by 6 bases; unmatched bases: 8. The CDR3 loop is CASSVGSLTSGEQYF. The CDR3 DNA reads as TGTGCCAGCAGCGTAGGGTCCCTAACTAGCGGCGAGCAGTACTTC.

The V and J genes are TRBV11-1 and TRBJ2-1, with 9 nucleotides matching TRBD1. CDR3 size: 16 residues. The trim removed 6 bases at V and 0 bases at J, leaving 6 bases unmatched. Germline lookup yields CDR1 SGHAT and CDR2 FQDESV (reference sequence). The CDR3 is CASRGTGILSYNEQFF. The CDR3 nucleotides read TGTGCCAGCAGGGGGACAGGGATACTCTCCTACAATGAGCAGTTCTTC.

This clone turned up a few times. The chain uses TRBV7-9 and TRBJ1-1; D unresolved. Looked up from germline, CDR1 is SEHNR and CDR2 is FQNEAQ (reference sequence). The CDR3 spans 15 residues. The germline V and J ends were trimmed by 2 bases and 3 bases, with 13 bases remaining between them. CDR3 nucleotides: TGTGCCAGCAGCTTAACTGGTATTAGGGACACTGAAGCTTTCTTT. Amino acid sequence: CASSLTGIRDTEAFF. Combining the CDR3 with reference TRBV7-9 and TRBJ1-1 gives the whole variable domain DTGVSQNPRHKITKRGQNVTFRCDPISEHNRLYWYRQTLGQGPEFLTYFQNEAQLEKSRLLSDRFSAERPKGSFSTLEIQRTEQGDSAMYLCASSLTGIRDTEAFFGQGTRLTVV.

In nucleotides, the CDR3 is TGTGCCAGCAGCTTCCGGACGGCGGCTTACAATGAGCAGTTCTTC. Translated: CASSFRTAAYNEQFF. The rearrangement joins TRBV5-6 to TRBJ2-1; no reliable D call. Germline lookup yields CDR1 SGHDT and CDR2 YYEEEE. The CDR3 consists of 15 residues. V was cut by 2 bases and J by 4 bases, with 13 bases left in between.

The chain employs TRBV11-2 and TRBJ2-4; possible D gene TRBD2, 6 bases. Germline V CDR1 and CDR2: SGHAT, FQNNGV. V lost 8 bases and J lost 1, with 24 bases in between. The CDR3 sequence is 18 residues long. CDR3 DNA sequence: TGTGCCAGCGAAAGGGGACTTACGAAATTCGGGGCCAAAAACATTCAGTACTTC. Protein sequence: CASERGLTKFGAKNIQYF. Looking up the rest from reference TRBV11-2 and TRBJ2-4 gives the full variable domain: EAGVAQSPRYKIIEKRQSVAFWCNPISGHATLYWYQQILGQGPKLLIQFQNNGVVDDSQLPKDRFSAERLKGVDSTLKIQPAKLEDSAVYLCASERGLTKFGAKNIQYFGAGTRLSVL.

As concerns this clone: Other DNA sequences in this sample translate to the same CDR3. The chain links TRBV6-5 to TRBJ1-1; D unclear. From germline, CDR1 is MNHEY and CDR2 SVGAGI. V lost 3 bases, J lost 2 bases, and 7 bases lay in between. The CDR3 has 13 amino acids. The CDR3 region has the DNA TGTGCCAGCAGTTATAAGCCTAACACTGAAGCTTTCTTT. Protein product: CASSYKPNTEAFF.

This rearrangement joins TRBV6-6 to TRBJ1-3, with TRBD1 matching over 9 bases. Per the germline V gene, CDR1 is MNHNY and CDR2 is SVGAGI (reference sequence). CDR3 length: 15 amino acids. V was pared by 8 bases and J by 2 bases, with 7 bases of the junction left unmatched. The CDR3 loop reads CASSKGDRAGNTIYF. CDR3 sequence (DNA): TGTGCCAGCTCGAAAGGGGACAGGGCTGGAAACACCATATATTTT.

The J gene is TRBJ2-7, the V gene TRBV5-6; no clear D. CDR3 size: 13 residues. Trimming shortened V by 0 bases and J by 1 base, and 5 bases separated the two germline ends. Germline lookup yields CDR1 SGHDT and CDR2 YYEEEE. CDR3 DNA: TGTGCCAGCAGCTTGGCGGCTTCCTACGAGCAGTACTTC. Its protein is CASSLAASYEQYF.

The V and J genes are TRBV18 and TRBJ2-7; 10 nucleotides align to TRBD1. Germline V CDR1 and CDR2: KGHSH, LQKENI. Trimming cost V 4 bases and J 7 bases; bases outside gene matches: 4. CDR3 length equals 13 residues. CDR3 sequence reads: CASSRDRGEEQYF. DNA for the CDR3: TGTGCCAGCTCACGGGACAGGGGTGAAGAGCAGTACTTC. Combining the CDR3 with reference TRBV18 and TRBJ2-7 gives the whole variable domain NAGVMQNPRHLVRRRGQEARLRCSPMKGHSHVYWYRQLPEEGLKFMVYLQKENIIDESGMPKERFSAEFPKEGPSILRIQQVVRGDSAAYFCASSRDRGEEQYFGPGTRLTVT.

The CDR3 DNA reads as TGTGCCAGCAGTTTAAGGGTTTCACCCCTCCACTTT. Its protein product is CASSLRVSPLHF. This chain joins TRBV28 and TRBJ1-6, with D unclear. This CDR3 region has 12 residues. V lost 2 bases to trimming and J lost 9 bases, with 5 bases between them. Looked up from germline, CDR1 is MDHEN and CDR2 is SYDVKM.

This chain connects TRBV7-8 to TRBJ1-1; D possibly corresponds to TRBD1 (6 bases). The CDR3 is 14 residues long. V was clipped by 1 base and J by 4 bases, with 10 bases between them. Germline assignment: CDR1 SGHVS and CDR2 FQNEAQ. The CDR3 reads CASSLDGGATEAFF. CDR3 DNA sequence: TGTGCCAGCAGCTTAGACGGGGGGGCCACTGAAGCTTTCTTT.

V usage is TRBV19 and J usage is TRBJ2-5; TRBD2 is a possible D gene (5 bases). Trimming stripped 6 bases from V and 5 bases from J, with 25 bases between. This CDR3 region has 17 residues. Germline CDR1 reads LNHDA; CDR2 reads SQIVND (reference sequence). As DNA, the CDR3 is TGTGCCAGTAGCCCCGAGGCGGGCAGCGCGCTCGGGGAGACCCAGTACTTC. Residues: CASSPEAGSALGETQYF.

This chain connects TRBV29-1 to TRBJ1-1; D is perhaps TRBD1 (6 bases). Trimming took 2 bases from V and 1 from J, leaving 11 bases between them. Germline assignment: CDR1 SQVTM and CDR2 ANQGSEA. The CDR3 has 14 amino acids. The CDR3 region is CSVERGAGNTEAFF. For the CDR3, the DNA is TGCAGCGTTGAAAGGGGGGCAGGGAACACTGAAGCTTTCTTT.

The gene calls are TRBV6-5 and TRBJ2-7; D might be TRBD1 or TRBD2, each matching 5 bases. Looked up from germline, CDR1 is MNHEY and CDR2 is SVGAGI. The CDR3 has 14 residues. The V end lost 7 bases, the J end lost 4 bases, and 17 bases lay between the germline ends. The CDR3 DNA reads TGTGCCAGCAATGCCGGGACGGGTTCATACGAGCAGTACTTC. It is translated as CASNAGTGSYEQYF.

The genes are TRBV6-5 and TRBJ1-2; D is undetermined. Trimming stripped 5 bases from V and 5 bases from J, with 18 bases between. This CDR3 comprises 15 residues. The germline V gene encodes CDR1 MNHEY and CDR2 SVGAGI. CDR3 loop: CASSPLSAERYGYTF. The DNA for the CDR3 is TGTGCCAGCAGTCCCCTATCAGCAGAGCGATATGGCTACACCTTC.

This chain uses TRBV7-2 with TRBJ2-7; D not resolved. The CDR3 totals 12 residues. Per the germline V gene, CDR1 is SGHTA and CDR2 is FQGNSA. V lost 6 bases, J lost 6 bases, and 12 bases lay in between. The CDR3 loop is CASSPMWGEQYF. CDR3 coding DNA: TGTGCCAGCAGTCCTATGTGGGGCGAGCAGTACTTC.